The T cell receptor (beta chain) described here comes from a study of blood T cell repertoires in COVID-19. Study at large: The samples span acute and convalescent COVID-19 from the United States, Italy and Spain. Nucleic acid was either cDNA or gDNA, and it came from T cells, B-cell-depleted T cells, or PBMCs.

Original processing notes: Amplification from reference gene primers served as the basis for estimated nucleated cell counts. Sequenced by immunoSEQ multiplex PCR; TCRdb stores in-frame clones only, minus some. V, J and clone size derive from that table, while D and trimming were established from the DNA sequence. This sample yields 60,000 to 70,000 clones, of which approximately 79% are seen a single time; 6.6% belongs to the top ten. The CDR3 extends over 13 amino acids. The V gene's germline CDR1 is SGHVS and CDR2 FNYEAQ. V lost 3 bases to trimming and J lost 4 bases, with 7 bases between them. The TCR comes from a man in his 60s with acute or convalescent COVID-19. The specimen was peripheral blood. The chain recombines TRBV7-6 with TRBJ2-1; tentatively, D is TRBD1 (6 bases). The CDR3 spells CASSLGTYNEQFF. The CDR3, as DNA: TGTGCCAGCAGCTTGGGGACATACAATGAGCAGTTCTTC.